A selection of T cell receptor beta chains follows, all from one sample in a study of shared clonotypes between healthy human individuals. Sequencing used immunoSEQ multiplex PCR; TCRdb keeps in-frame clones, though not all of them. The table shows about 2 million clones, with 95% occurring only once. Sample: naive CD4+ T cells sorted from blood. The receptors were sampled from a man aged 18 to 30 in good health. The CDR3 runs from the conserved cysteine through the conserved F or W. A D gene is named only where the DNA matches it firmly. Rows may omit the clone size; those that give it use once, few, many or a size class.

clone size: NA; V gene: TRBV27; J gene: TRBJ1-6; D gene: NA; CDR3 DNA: TGTGCCAGCAGTTCGGCGGGATATAATTCACCCCTCCACTTT; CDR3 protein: CASSSAGYNSPLHF
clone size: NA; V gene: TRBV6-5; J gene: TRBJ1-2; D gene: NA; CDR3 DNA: TGTGCCAGCAGTTACAGAGGCAGGGAACTCCATGGCTACACCTTC; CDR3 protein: CASSYRGRELHGYTF
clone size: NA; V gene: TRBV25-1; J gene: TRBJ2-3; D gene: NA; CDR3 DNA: TGTGCCAGCAGCCCCGGCGGGATCGGAAGCACAGATACGCAGTATTTT; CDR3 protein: CASSPGGIGSTDTQYF
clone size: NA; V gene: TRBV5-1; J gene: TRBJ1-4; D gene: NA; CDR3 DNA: TGCGCCAGCAGCTTCTCTGGACTTAATGAAAAACTGTTTTTT; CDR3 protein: CASSFSGLNEKLFF
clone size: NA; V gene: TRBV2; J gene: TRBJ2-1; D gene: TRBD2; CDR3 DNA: TGTGCCAGCAGCCTAGCGGGATCCTACAATGAGCAGTTCTTC; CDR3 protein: CASSLAGSYNEQFF
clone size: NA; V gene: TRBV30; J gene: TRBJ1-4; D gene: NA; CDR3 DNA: TGTGCCTGGAGTCCAATGGACAGACCTAATGAAAAACTGTTTTTT; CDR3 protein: CAWSPMDRPNEKLFF
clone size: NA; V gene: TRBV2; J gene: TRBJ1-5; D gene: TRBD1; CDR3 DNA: TGTGCCAGCACCTACAGGGGGCAACAGCCCCAGCATTTT; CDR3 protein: CASTYRGQQPQHF
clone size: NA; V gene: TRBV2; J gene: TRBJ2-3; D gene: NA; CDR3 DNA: TGTGCCAGCAGTGAAGATCCAGGGCTGAGCACAGATACGCAGTATTTT; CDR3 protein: CASSEDPGLSTDTQYF
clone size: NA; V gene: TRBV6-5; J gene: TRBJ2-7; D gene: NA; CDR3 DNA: TGTGCCAGCAGTTACCAGCGGTTTGGGAGGTCCTACGAGCAGTACTTC; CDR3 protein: CASSYQRFGRSYEQYF
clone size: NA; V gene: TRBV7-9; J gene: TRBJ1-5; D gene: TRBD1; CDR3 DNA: TGTGCCAGCAGCTCAGGGACGGGACAGGGGATATATAGCAATCAGCCCCAGCATTTT; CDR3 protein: CASSSGTGQGIYSNQPQHF
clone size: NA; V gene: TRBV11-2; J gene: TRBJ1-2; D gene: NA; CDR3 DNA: TGTGCCAGCAGCTTAATCGGGGCGGATGGCTACACCTTC; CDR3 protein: CASSLIGADGYTF
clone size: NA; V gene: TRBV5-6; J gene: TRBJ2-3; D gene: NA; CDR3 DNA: TGTGCCAGCAGCTTGAGTTTCCGGGGGGATACGCAGTATTTT; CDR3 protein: CASSLSFRGDTQYF
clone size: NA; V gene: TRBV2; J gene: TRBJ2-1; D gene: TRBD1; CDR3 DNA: TGTGCCTCCATCTCGGGCCGGGACAGGGGGTACAATGAGCAGTTCTTC; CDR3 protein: CASISGRDRGYNEQFF
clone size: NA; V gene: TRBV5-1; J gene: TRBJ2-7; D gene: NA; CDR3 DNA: TGCGCCAGCAGGGTTACGGGGGCCTACGAGCAGTACTTC; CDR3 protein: CASRVTGAYEQYF
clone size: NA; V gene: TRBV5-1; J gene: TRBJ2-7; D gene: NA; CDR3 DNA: TGCGCCAGCAGCTCAATGGGGACCGGGTTGGACGGAACCTACGAGCAGTACTTC; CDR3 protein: CASSSMGTGLDGTYEQYF
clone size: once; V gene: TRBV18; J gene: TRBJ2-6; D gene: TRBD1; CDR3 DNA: TGTGCCAGCTCCGATCAAGGGACAGGGGTCTCTGGGGCCAACGTCCTGACTTTC; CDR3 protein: CASSDQGTGVSGANVLTF
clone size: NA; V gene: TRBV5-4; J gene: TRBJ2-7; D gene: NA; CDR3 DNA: TGTGCCAGCAGCTTGGAGGCCCACACCTACGAGCAGTACTTC; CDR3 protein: CASSLEAHTYEQYF
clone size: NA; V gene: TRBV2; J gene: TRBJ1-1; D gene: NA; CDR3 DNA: TGTGCCAGCCCCGTCGGGCAGGGCCCCGGTGAAGCTTTCTTT; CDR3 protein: CASPVGQGPGEAFF
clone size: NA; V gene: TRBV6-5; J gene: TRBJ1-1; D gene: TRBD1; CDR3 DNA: TGTGCCAGCAGGTCACCGGGACAGGGGGGGACTGAAGCTTTCTTT; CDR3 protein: CASRSPGQGGTEAFF
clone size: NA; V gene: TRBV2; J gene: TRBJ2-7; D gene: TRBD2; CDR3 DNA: TGTGCCAGCAGCCAGCTAGCGGGGGGCTACGAGCAGTACTTC; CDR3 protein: CASSQLAGGYEQYF
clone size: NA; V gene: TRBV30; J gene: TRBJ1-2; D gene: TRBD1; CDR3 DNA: TGTGCCTGGAGTCCTACGGGGACAGTTGGCTACACCTTC; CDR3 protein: CAWSPTGTVGYTF
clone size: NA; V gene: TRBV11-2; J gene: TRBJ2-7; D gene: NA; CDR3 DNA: TGTGCCAGCGGGACAGGATGGCTGGAGTCTAGCGGGCAGTACTTC; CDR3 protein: CASGTGWLESSGQYF
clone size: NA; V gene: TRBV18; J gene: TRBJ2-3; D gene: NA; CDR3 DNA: TGTGCCAGCTCACCACCGACTAGCACAGATACGCAGTATTTT; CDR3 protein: CASSPPTSTDTQYF